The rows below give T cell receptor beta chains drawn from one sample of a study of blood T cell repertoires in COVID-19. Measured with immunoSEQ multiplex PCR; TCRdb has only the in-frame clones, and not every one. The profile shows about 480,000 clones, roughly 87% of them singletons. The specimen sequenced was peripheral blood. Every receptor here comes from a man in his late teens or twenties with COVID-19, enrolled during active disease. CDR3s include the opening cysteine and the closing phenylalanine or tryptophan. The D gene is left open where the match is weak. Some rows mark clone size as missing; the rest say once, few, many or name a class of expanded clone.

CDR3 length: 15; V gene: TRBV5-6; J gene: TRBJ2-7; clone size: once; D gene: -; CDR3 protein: CASRLDSNRAYEQYF; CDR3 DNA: TGTGCCAGCAGATTGGACAGTAATAGAGCCTACGAGCAGTACTTC
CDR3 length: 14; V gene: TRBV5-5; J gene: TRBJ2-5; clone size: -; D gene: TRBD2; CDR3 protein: CASSLLSGRETQYF; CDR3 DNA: TGTGCCAGCAGCTTGTTAAGCGGGAGAGAGACCCAGTACTTC
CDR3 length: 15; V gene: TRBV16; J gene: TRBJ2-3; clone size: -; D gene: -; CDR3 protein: CASSLDRRSTDTQYF; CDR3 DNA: TGTGCCAGCAGCCTGGACAGACGAAGCACAGATACGCAGTATTTT
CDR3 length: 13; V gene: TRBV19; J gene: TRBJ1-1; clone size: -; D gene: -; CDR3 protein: CASNRDTSAEAFF; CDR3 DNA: TGTGCCAGTAACCGGGACACTTCTGCTGAAGCTTTCTTT
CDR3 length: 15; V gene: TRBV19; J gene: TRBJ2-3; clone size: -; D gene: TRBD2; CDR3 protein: CASSMDSGPTDTQYF; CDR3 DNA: TGTGCCAGTAGTATGGATAGCGGGCCCACAGATACGCAGTATTTT
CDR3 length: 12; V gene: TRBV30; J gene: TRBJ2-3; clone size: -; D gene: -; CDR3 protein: CAWSFFTDTQYF; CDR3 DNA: TGTGCCTGGAGCTTCTTTACAGATACGCAGTATTTT
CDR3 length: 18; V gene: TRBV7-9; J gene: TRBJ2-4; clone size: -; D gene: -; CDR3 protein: CASRPMSPGGLAKNIQYF; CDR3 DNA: TGTGCCAGCCGACCTATGTCACCGGGCGGGCTAGCCAAAAACATTCAGTACTTC
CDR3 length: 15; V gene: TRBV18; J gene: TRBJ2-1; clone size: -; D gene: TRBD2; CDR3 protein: CASSQGLAGEDEQFF; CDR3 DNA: TGTGCCAGCTCACAGGGACTAGCGGGAGAGGATGAGCAGTTCTTC
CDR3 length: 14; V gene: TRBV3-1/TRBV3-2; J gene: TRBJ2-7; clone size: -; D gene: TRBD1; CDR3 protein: CASSHWGQIHEQYF; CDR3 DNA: TGTGCCAGCAGCCATTGGGGACAGATCCACGAGCAGTACTTC
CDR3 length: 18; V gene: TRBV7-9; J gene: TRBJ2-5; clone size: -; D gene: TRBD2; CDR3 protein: CASSFGTSGRRGQETQYF; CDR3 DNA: TGTGCCAGCAGCTTCGGGACTAGCGGGAGGAGGGGGCAAGAGACCCAGTACTTC
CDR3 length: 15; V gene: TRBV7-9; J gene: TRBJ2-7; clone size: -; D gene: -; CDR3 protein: CASSLDGGPLYEQYF; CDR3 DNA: TGTGCCAGCAGCTTGGACGGGGGGCCCCTCTACGAGCAGTACTTC
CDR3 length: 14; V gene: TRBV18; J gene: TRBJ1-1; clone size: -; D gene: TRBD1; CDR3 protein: CASSPGQANTEAFF; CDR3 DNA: TGTGCCAGCTCACCAGGACAGGCGAACACTGAAGCTTTCTTT
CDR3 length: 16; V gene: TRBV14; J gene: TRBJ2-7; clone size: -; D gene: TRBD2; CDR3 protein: CASSESMAGGSYEQYF; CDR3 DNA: TGTGCCAGCAGCGAAAGTATGGCGGGAGGTTCATACGAGCAGTACTTC
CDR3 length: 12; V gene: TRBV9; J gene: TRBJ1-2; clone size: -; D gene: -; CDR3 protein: CASSEGNAGYTF; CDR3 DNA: TGTGCCAGCAGCGAGGGGAACGCCGGCTACACCTTC
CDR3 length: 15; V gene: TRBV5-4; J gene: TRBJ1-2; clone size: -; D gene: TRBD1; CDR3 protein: CASSLMGQGMSGYTF; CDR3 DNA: TGTGCCAGCAGCTTAATGGGACAGGGGATGTCTGGCTACACCTTC
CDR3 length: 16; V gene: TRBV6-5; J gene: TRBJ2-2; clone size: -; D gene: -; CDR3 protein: CASSYEAGPGTGELFF; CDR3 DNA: TGTGCCAGCAGTTACGAAGCAGGGCCTGGCACCGGGGAGCTGTTTTTT
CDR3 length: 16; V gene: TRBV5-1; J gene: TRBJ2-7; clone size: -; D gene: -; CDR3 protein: CASSRIQPQDSYEQYF; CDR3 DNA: TGCGCCAGCAGCAGAATACAACCTCAGGACAGCTACGAGCAGTACTTC
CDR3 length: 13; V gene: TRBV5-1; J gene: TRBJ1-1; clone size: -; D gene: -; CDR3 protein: CASSAGRNTEAFF; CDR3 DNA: TGCGCCAGCAGCGCGGGGCGGAACACTGAAGCTTTCTTT
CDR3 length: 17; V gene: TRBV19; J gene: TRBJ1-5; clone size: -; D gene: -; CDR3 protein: CASSIARETWGNQPQHF; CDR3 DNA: TGTGCCAGTAGTATAGCCCGGGAGACCTGGGGCAATCAGCCCCAGCATTTT
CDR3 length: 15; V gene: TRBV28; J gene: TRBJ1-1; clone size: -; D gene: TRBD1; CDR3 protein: CASSPRTGGTTEAFF; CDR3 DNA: TGTGCCAGCAGTCCCAGGACAGGGGGGACCACTGAAGCTTTCTTT
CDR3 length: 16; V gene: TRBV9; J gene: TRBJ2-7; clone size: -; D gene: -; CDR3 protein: CASSPRQGGGSYEQYF; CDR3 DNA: TGTGCCAGCAGCCCACGACAGGGAGGTGGGTCCTACGAGCAGTACTTC
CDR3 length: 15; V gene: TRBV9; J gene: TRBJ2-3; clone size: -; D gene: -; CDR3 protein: CASSVARGSVGTQYF; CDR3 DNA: TGTGCCAGCAGCGTAGCGCGGGGTTCCGTAGGTACGCAGTATTTT
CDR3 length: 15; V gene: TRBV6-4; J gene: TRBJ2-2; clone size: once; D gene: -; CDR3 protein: CASSLGHHDTGELFF; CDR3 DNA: TGTGCCAGCAGCCTGGGACATCATGACACCGGGGAGCTGTTTTTT
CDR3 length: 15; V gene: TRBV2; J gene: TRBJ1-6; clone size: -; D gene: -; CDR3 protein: CASRTGSSYNSPLHF; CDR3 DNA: TGTGCCAGCAGGACGGGGAGCTCCTATAATTCACCCCTCCACTTT
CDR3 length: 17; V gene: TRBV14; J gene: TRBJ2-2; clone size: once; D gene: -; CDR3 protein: CASSQEGGHFNTGELFF; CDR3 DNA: TGTGCCAGCAGCCAAGAAGGGGGACATTTTAACACCGGGGAGCTGTTTTTT
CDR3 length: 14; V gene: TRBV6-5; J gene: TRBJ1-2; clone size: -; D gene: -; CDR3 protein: CASSYSHPNYGYTF; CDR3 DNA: TGTGCCAGCAGTTACTCCCATCCCAACTATGGCTACACCTTC
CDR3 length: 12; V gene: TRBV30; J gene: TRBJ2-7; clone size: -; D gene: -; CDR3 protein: CAWSIRGRVQYF; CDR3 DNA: TGTGCCTGGAGTATAAGGGGTCGGGTGCAGTACTTC
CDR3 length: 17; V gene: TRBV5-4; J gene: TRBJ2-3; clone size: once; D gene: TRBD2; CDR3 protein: CASSLGPLAGSTDTQYF; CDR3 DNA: TGTGCCAGCAGCTTGGGTCCCCTAGCGGGGAGCACAGATACGCAGTATTTT
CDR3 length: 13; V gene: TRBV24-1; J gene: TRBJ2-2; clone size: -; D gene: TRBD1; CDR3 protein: CATGQGVTGELFF; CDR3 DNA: TGTGCCACGGGACAGGGGGTCACCGGGGAGCTGTTTTTT
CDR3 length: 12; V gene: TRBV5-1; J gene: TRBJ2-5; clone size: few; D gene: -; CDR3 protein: CASSLTKETQYF; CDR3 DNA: TGCGCCAGCAGCTTGACAAAAGAGACCCAGTACTTC
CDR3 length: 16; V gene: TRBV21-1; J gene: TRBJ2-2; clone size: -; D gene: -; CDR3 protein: CASSKERLGYTGELFF; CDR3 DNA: TGTGCCAGCAGCAAAGAGCGACTAGGGTACACCGGGGAGCTGTTTTTT
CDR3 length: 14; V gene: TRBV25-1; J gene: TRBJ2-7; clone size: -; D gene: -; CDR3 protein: CASSQTFPIYEQYF; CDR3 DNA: TGTGCCAGTTCACAGACCTTCCCTATCTACGAGCAGTACTTC
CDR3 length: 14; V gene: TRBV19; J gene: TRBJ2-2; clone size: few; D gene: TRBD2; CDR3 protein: CASSIAGVGGELFF; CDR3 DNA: TGTGCCAGTAGCATCGCGGGAGTCGGCGGGGAGCTGTTTTTT
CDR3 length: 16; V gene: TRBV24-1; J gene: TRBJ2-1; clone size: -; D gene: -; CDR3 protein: CATSAPTVSSYNEQFF; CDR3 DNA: TGTGCCACCAGTGCCCCGACTGTTAGCTCCTACAATGAGCAGTTCTTC
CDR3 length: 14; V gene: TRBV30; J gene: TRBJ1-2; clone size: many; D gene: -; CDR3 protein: CAWSTPGQFWGYTF; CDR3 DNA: TGTGCCTGGAGCACCCCCGGACAGTTTTGGGGCTACACCTTC
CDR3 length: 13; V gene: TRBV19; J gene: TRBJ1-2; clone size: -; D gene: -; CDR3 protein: CASSLGVTYGYTF; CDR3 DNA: TGTGCCAGTAGTCTCGGGGTTACATATGGCTACACCTTC
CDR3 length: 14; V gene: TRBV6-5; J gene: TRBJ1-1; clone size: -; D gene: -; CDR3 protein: CASRKDRMNTEAFF; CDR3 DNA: TGTGCCAGCAGAAAAGACAGGATGAACACTGAAGCTTTCTTT
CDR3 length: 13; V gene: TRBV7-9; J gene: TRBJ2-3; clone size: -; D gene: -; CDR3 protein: CASSLAPGASSYF; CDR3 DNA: TGTGCCAGCAGTCTAGCCCCAGGGGCTTCCTCCTATTTT
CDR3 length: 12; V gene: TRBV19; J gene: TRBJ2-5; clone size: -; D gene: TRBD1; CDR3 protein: CASGGQKETQYF; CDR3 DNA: TGTGCCAGTGGGGGACAGAAAGAGACCCAGTACTTC
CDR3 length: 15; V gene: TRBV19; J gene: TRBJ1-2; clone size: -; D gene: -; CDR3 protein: CASSIEAGLSHGYTF; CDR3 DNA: TGTGCCAGTAGTATAGAGGCAGGGCTCTCCCATGGCTACACCTTC
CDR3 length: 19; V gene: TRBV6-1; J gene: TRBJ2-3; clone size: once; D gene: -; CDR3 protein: CASSEYSLAPSKRADTQYF; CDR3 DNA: TGTGCCAGCAGTGAATACTCTTTGGCTCCCAGTAAGCGGGCAGATACGCAGTATTTT
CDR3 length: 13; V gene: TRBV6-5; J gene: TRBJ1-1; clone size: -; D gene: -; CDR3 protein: CASTSQSRTEAFF; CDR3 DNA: TGTGCCAGCACTTCACAATCTCGCACTGAAGCTTTCTTT
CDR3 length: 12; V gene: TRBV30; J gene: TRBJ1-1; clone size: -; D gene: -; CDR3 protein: CAWGPENTEAFF; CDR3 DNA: TGTGCCTGGGGTCCAGAGAACACTGAAGCTTTCTTT
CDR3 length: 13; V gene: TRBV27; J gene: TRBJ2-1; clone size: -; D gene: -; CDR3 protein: CASSPGTYNEQFF; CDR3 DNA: TGTGCCAGCAGTCCAGGGACCTACAATGAGCAGTTCTTC
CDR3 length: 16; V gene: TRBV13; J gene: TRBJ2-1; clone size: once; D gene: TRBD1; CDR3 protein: CASRSSGTGAHNEQFF; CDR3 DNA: TGTGCCAGCAGATCTTCCGGGACAGGGGCGCACAATGAGCAGTTCTTC
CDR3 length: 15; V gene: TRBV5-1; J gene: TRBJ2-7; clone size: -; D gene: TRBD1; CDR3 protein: CASSPGRDRGYEQYF; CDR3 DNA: TGCGCCAGCAGCCCGGGCCGGGACAGGGGCTACGAGCAGTACTTC
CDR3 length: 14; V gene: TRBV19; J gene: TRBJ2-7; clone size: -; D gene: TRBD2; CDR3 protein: CASSPGTSGYEQYF; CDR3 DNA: TGTGCCAGTAGTCCCGGGACTAGCGGGTACGAGCAGTACTTC
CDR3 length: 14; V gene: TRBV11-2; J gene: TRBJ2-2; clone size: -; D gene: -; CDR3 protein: CASSYIANAGELFF; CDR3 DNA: TGTGCCAGCAGCTATATAGCGAACGCCGGGGAGCTGTTTTTT
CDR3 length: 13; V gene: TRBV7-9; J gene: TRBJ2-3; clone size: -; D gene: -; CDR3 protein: CASSPAGSDTQYF; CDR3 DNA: TGTGCCAGCAGCCCAGCAGGGTCCGATACGCAGTATTTT
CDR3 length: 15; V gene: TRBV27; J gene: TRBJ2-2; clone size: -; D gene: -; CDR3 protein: CASRRDTSNTGELFF; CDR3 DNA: TGTGCCAGCAGACGGGACACCTCGAACACCGGGGAGCTGTTTTTT
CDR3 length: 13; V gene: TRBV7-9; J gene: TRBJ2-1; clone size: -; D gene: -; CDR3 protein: CASSLGSDNEQFF; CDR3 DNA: TGTGCCAGCAGCTTAGGGTCGGACAATGAGCAGTTCTTC